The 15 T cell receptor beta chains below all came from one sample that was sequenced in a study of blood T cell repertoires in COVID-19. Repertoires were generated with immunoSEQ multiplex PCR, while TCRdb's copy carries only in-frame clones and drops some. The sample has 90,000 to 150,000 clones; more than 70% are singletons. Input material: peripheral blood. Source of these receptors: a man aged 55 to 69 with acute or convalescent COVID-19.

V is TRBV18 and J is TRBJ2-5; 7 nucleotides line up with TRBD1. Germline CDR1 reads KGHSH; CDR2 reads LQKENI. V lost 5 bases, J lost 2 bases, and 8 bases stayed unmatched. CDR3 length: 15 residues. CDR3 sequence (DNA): TGTGCCAGCTCAGTCACCGGGACAGAGCAAGAGACCCAGTACTTC. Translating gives CASSVTGTEQETQYF.

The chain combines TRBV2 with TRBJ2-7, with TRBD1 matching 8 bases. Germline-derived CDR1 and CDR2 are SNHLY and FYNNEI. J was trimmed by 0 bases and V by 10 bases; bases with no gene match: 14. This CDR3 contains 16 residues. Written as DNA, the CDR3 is TGTGCCACCGCAGGGGGCGGCGGGATGAGCTCCTACGAGCAGTACTTC. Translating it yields CATAGGGGMSSYEQYF.

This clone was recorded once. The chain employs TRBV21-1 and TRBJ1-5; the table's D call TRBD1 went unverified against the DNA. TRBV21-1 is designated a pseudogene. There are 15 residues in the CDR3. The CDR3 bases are TGTGCCAGCAGCAAAGCGGGCCGGTACCTACGGTCCCAGCATTTT. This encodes CASSKAGRYLRSQHF.

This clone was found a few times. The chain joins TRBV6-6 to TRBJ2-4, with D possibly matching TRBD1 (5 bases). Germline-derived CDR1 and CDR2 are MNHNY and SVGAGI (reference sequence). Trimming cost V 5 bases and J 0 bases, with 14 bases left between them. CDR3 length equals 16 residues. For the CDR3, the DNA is TGTGCCAGCAGTCCCCGACAGAGTATAGCCAAAAACATTCAGTACTTC. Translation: CASSPRQSIAKNIQYF.

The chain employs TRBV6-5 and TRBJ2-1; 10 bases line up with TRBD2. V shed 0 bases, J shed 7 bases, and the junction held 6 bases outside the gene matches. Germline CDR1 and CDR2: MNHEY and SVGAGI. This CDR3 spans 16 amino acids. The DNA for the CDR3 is TGTGCCAGCAGTTACTCTGAGACTAGCGGGTTGAATGAGCAGTTCTTC. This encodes CASSYSETSGLNEQFF.

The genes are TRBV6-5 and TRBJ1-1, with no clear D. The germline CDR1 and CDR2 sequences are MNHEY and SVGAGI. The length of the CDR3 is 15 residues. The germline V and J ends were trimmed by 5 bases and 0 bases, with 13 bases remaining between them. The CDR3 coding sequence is TGTGCCAGCAGTCGTCCTACGATTCTGAACACTGAAGCTTTCTTT. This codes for CASSRPTILNTEAFF.

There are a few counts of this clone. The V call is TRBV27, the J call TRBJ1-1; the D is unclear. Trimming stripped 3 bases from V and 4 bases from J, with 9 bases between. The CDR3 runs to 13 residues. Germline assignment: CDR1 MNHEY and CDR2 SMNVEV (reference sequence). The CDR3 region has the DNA TGTGCCAGCAGTTTTGGGCTCGGCACTGAAGCTTTCTTT. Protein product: CASSFGLGTEAFF.

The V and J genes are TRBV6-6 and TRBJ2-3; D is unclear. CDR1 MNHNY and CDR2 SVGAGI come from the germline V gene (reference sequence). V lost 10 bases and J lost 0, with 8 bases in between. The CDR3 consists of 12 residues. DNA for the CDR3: TGTGCCACGAGAGAAAGCACAGATACGCAGTATTTT. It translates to CATRESTDTQYF.

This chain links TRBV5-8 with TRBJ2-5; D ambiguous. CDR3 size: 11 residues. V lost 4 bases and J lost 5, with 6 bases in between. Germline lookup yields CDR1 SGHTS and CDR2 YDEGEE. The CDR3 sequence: CASSPQETQYF. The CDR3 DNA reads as TGTGCCAGCAGCCCACAGGAGACCCAGTACTTC. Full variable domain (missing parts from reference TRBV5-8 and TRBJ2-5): EAGVTQSPTHLIKTRGQQATLRCSPISGHTSVYWYQQALGLGLQFLLWYDEGEERNRGNFPPRFSGRQFPNYSSELNVNALELEDSALYLCASSPQETQYFGPGTRLLVL.

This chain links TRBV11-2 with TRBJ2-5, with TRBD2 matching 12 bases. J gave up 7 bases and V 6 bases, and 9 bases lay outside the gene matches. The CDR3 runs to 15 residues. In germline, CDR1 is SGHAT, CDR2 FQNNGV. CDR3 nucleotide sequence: TGTGCCAGCAGACCTAGGACTAGCGGGGAAGGGACCCAGTACTTC. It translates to CASRPRTSGEGTQYF.

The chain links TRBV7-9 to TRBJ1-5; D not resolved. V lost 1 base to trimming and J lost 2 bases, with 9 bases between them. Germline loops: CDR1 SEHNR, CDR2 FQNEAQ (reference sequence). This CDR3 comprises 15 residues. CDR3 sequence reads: CASSLDSGGNQPQHF. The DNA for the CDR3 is TGTGCCAGCAGCTTAGACTCCGGGGGCAATCAGCCCCAGCATTTT.

CDR3 protein: CASTETGGRNNSPLHF. CDR3 sequence (DNA): TGTGCCAGTACCGAGACAGGGGGAAGGAATAATTCACCCCTCCACTTT. The chain has TRBV19 and TRBJ1-6; 9 nucleotides line up with TRBD1. Germline loops: CDR1 LNHDA, CDR2 SQIVND (reference sequence). Trimming cost V 7 bases and J 5 bases; bases outside gene matches: 9. CDR3 length equals 16 residues.

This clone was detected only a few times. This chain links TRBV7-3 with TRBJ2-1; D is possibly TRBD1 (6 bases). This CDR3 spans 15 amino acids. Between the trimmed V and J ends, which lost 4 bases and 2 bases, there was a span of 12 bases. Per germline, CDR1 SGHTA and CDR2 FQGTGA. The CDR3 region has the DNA TGTGCCAGCAGCTCCCAGGGGTTCCCCTACAATGAGCAGTTCTTC. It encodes CASSSQGFPYNEQFF. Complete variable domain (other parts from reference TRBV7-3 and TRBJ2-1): GAGVSQTPSNKVTEKGKYVELRCDPISGHTALYWYRQSLGQGPEFLIYFQGTGAADDSGLPNDRFFAVRPEGSVSTLKIQRTERGDSAVYLCASSSQGFPYNEQFFGPGTRLTVL.

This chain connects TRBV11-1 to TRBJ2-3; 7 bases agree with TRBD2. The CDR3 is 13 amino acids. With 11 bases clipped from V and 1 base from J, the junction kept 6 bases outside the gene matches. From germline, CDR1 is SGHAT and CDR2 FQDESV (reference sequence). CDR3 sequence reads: CAGSAGGTDTQYF. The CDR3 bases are TGTGCCGGCTCGGCGGGGGGCACAGATACGCAGTATTTT.

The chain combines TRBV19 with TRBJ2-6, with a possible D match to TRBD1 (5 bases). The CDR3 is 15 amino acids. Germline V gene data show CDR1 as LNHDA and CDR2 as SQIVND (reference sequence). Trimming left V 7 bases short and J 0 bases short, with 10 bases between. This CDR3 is CASTLDSSGANVLTF. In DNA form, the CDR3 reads TGTGCCAGTACCCTCGACAGCTCTGGGGCCAACGTCCTGACTTTC. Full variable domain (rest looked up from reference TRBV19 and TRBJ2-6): DGGITQSPKYLFRKEGQNVTLSCEQNLNHDAMYWYRQDPGQGLRLIYYSQIVNDFQKGDIAEGYSVSREKKESFPLTVTSAQKNPTAFYLCASTLDSSGANVLTFGAGSRLTVL.